This TCR beta chain was captured by sequencing in a study of blood T cell repertoires in COVID-19. Study as a whole: T cells, B-cell-depleted T cells, or PBMCs provided the cDNA or gDNA that served as material.

In the authors' methods: Amplifying reference gene primers gave estimates of nucleated cell counts. Method: immunoSEQ multiplex PCR; TCRdb's copy keeps in-frame clones and lacks some. V and J calls plus clone size are reproduced from that table; the DNA served to infer D and trimming. The sample contains 130,000 or so clones, 70% to 85% of which appear only once. The V gene lost 0 bases and the J gene lost 4 bases, with 10 bases spanning the gap. The CDR3 loop spans 15 amino acids. Looked up from germline, CDR1 is SGHDT and CDR2 is YYEEEE. Specimen: peripheral blood. The receptor was derived from a woman between 55 and 75 years old with acute or convalescent COVID-19. The V gene is TRBV5-6, the J gene TRBJ1-4; D is possibly TRBD1 (5 bases). This CDR3 is CASSLAGRYNEKLFF. The CDR3 nucleotides are TGTGCCAGCAGCTTGGCAGGGCGCTATAATGAAAAACTGTTTTTT.